This T cell receptor (beta chain) was captured by sequencing in a study of CXCR3-negative and CXCR3-positive naive CD8 T cells. Findings of the study overall: TRB CDR3 properties served as the basis for inferring TCR strength, and surface CD5 was comparable between naive subsets.

Regarding this clonotype: Its antigen is unidentified.

TRB cDNA libraries were made by UMI-labeled 5' RACE. TCRdb reprocessed the 5' RACE reads and reports one entry per CDR3 protein, with no DNA. This sample's clone table lists approximately 83,000 distinct CDR3 sequences. Each CD8+ T cell subset was sorted in triplicate, 300,000 cells each. This TCR was sampled from a human donor in good health. Some clones in this sample may be carry-over from other donors' samples. Sequencing was performed on naive CXCR3- CD8+ T cells from blood. This sample's subset: CD45RO-CCR7+CD27+CD95- naive CD8+ T cells lacking CXCR3 (TNR3-).

The CDR3 sequence is CSVEFPGWEETQYF. The gene calls are TRBV29-1 and TRBJ2-5; TCRdb's D call, TRBD1, is unchecked because there is no DNA. The CDR3 length is 14 residues. Germline loops: CDR1 SQVTM, CDR2 ANQGSEA.